The 19 T cell receptor beta chains below all came from one sample that was sequenced in a study of cytomegalovirus exposure and HLA in healthy donors. The study ran its PCR with 60 Vbeta and 13 Jbeta primers. Using immunoSEQ multiplex PCR, the repertoire was profiled, and TCRdb retains in-frame clones only, with some absent. The sample has about 120,000 clones, around 79% seen once. Sequencing was performed on PBMCs. These TCRs come from a middle-aged woman in good health and CMV-seronegative.

This chain connects TRBV19 to TRBJ2-7; 10 bases are shared with TRBD2. The CDR3 runs 16 residues. V was pared by 5 bases and J by 3 bases, with 10 bases of the junction left unmatched. Germline values: CDR1 LNHDA, CDR2 SQIVND (reference sequence). CDR3 bases: TGTGCCAGTAGTTCCCTGACTAGCGGGTTTTTCTACGAGCAGTACTTC. Protein sequence: CASSSLTSGFFYEQYF.

A few counts support this clone. This chain joins TRBV7-3 and TRBJ1-1; D remains unclear. V shed 3 bases and J shed 1 base, with 6 bases lying between them. CDR1 is SGHTA and CDR2 is FQGTGA in the germline V gene. The CDR3 totals 13 residues. The CDR3 nucleotides are TGTGCCAGCAGCTTCCGGGAGAACACTGAAGCTTTCTTT. Translated, it gives CASSFRENTEAFF.

V is TRBV30 and J is TRBJ2-7; TRBD1 agrees at 10 bases. The trim removed 2 bases at V and 5 bases at J, leaving 6 bases unmatched. The CDR3 length is 14 residues. CDR1 and CDR2 (germline): GTSNPN, SVGIG (reference sequence). CDR3 bases: TGTGCCTGGAGTCCCGGACAGGGGGTCAACGAGCAGTACTTC. Translated: CAWSPGQGVNEQYF.

The chain couples TRBV11-3 to TRBJ2-6; D is unclear. V lost 8 bases and J lost 0, with 5 bases in between. This CDR3 is 13 amino acids long. From germline, CDR1 is SGHNT and CDR2 YENEEA. This CDR3 reads CASCRSGANVLTF. The CDR3 DNA follows: TGTGCCAGCTGTCGCTCTGGGGCCAACGTCCTGACTTTC.

J is TRBJ2-6 and V is TRBV19; the D is unclear. The CDR3 loop spans 15 amino acids. The germline V and J ends were trimmed by 2 bases and 0 bases, with 5 bases remaining between them. The V gene's germline CDR1 is LNHDA and CDR2 SQIVND (reference sequence). CDR3 in DNA: TGTGCCAGTAGTATAATCAGCTCTGGGGCCAACGTCCTGACTTTC. Its protein is CASSIISSGANVLTF.

This rearrangement joins TRBV6-6 to TRBJ2-5, with 7 bases matching TRBD1. The closer fit of TRBJ2-7 to the DNA end suggests the J call may be wrong. This CDR3 comprises 13 residues. Germline V gene lookup returns CDR1 MNHNY and CDR2 SVGAGI (reference sequence). The CDR3 nucleotides are TGTGCCAGCCTGGGACAGCGCTCCTACGAGCAGTACTTC. Amino acid sequence: CASLGQRSYEQYF.

V is TRBV19 and J is TRBJ2-2; TRBD2 might be the D (6 bases). The V and J ends lost 6 bases and 5 bases respectively, with 16 bases between them. Germline V CDR1 and CDR2: LNHDA, SQIVND (reference sequence). The CDR3 consists of 15 residues. DNA for the CDR3: TGTGCCAGTAGAGGGCTACCCGCGGGGACCGGGGAGCTGTTTTTT. Translated: CASRGLPAGTGELFF.

This clone was found once. V gene TRBV7-2 combines with J gene TRBJ2-7; D uncertain. Germline V gene sequence: CDR1 SGHTA, CDR2 FQGNSA. The V and J ends lost 1 base and 1 base respectively, with 5 bases between them. The CDR3 contains 13 residues. The CDR3 protein is CASSLDRSYEQYF. Written as DNA, the CDR3 is TGTGCCAGCAGCTTAGATCGGTCCTACGAGCAGTACTTC. Full variable domain (remainder filled in from reference TRBV7-2 and TRBJ2-7): GAGVSQSPSNKVTEKGKDVELRCDPISGHTALYWYRQSLGQGLEFLIYFQGNSAPDKSGLPSDRFSAERTGGSVSTLTIQRTQQEDSAVYLCASSLDRSYEQYFGPGTRLTVT.

The J gene is TRBJ1-6, the V gene TRBV6-5; 9 bases agree with TRBD1. This CDR3 comprises 13 residues. Trimming at V came to 8 bases and at J to 6 bases, leaving 2 bases not matched to a gene. CDR1 is MNHEY, CDR2 SVGAGI, per germline. Here the CDR3 reads CASRDRVNSPLHF. In DNA, the CDR3 is TGTGCCAGCCGGGACAGGGTTAATTCACCCCTCCACTTT.

There are a few counts of this clone. V usage is TRBV7-3 and J usage is TRBJ2-1; 7 positions agree with TRBD1. The CDR3 is 19 residues long. The trim removed 1 base at V and 8 bases at J, leaving 20 bases unmatched. The germline CDR1 and CDR2 sequences are SGHTA and FQGTGA. CDR3 sequence reads: CASSLIPPGQVFNGDEQFF. DNA for the CDR3: TGTGCCAGCAGCTTAATCCCCCCCGGACAGGTCTTTAATGGCGATGAGCAGTTCTTC.

The rearrangement links TRBV7-3 to TRBJ2-7, with 8 bases that match TRBD1. V gave up 5 bases and J gave up 4 bases; unmatched junction bases: 13. Germline CDR1 and CDR2: SGHTA and FQGTGA. The CDR3 consists of 16 residues. The CDR3 coding sequence is TGTGCCAGCAGCCTGGAATCGACAGGGGCGGGGTACGAGCAGTACTTC. As protein: CASSLESTGAGYEQYF.

V and J are TRBV2 and TRBJ2-7, with a weak D call TRBD1 (6 bases). The length of the CDR3 is 13 residues. V lost 9 bases and J 0 bases, leaving 12 bases between the germline ends. Per germline, CDR1 SNHLY and CDR2 FYNNEI. CDR3 coding DNA: TGTGCCAGTATGGGACAAAGCTCCTACGAGCAGTACTTC. Translating it yields CASMGQSSYEQYF. Full variable domain (rest looked up from reference TRBV2 and TRBJ2-7): EPEVTQTPSHQVTQMGQEVILRCVPISNHLYFYWYRQILGQKVEFLVSFYNNEISEKSEIFDDQFSVERPDGSNFTLKIRSTKLEDSAMYFCASMGQSSYEQYFGPGTRLTVT.

CDR3 sequence (DNA): TGTGCCAGCAGTCCTCAAACAGCACTAGCTCCCTATAGCCCCTACAATGAGCAGTTCTTC. Encoded protein: CASSPQTALAPYSPYNEQFF. The chain carries TRBV28 and TRBJ2-1; D might be TRBD2 (6 bases). This CDR3 spans 20 amino acids. The V and J ends lost 5 bases and 2 bases respectively, with 28 bases between them. CDR1 MDHEN and CDR2 SYDVKM come from the germline V gene.

This sequence joins TRBV7-2 and TRBJ2-7, with 7 nucleotides matching TRBD2. CDR3 length equals 16 residues. The germline CDR1 and CDR2 sequences are SGHTA and FQGNSA. J gave up 2 bases and V 2 bases, and 9 bases lay outside the gene matches. The CDR3 region is CASSLSGAGNAYEQYF. Here the CDR3 DNA reads TGTGCCAGCAGCTTAAGTGGAGCGGGGAATGCCTACGAGCAGTACTTC.

This clone showed up just a few times. The chain recombines TRBV2 with TRBJ2-3; weak D call: TRBD2 (6 bases). CDR1 and CDR2 from the germline V gene are SNHLY and FYNNEI. The V end lost 2 bases, the J end lost 6 bases, and 15 bases lay between the germline ends. The CDR3 has 15 amino acids. CDR3 nucleotide sequence: TGTGCCAGCAGTGAACAACTAGCTTTATGGGATACGCAGTATTTT. Translated, it gives CASSEQLALWDTQYF. Supplemented by reference TRBV2 and TRBJ2-3, the full variable domain reads EPEVTQTPSHQVTQMGQEVILRCVPISNHLYFYWYRQILGQKVEFLVSFYNNEISEKSEIFDDQFSVERPDGSNFTLKIRSTKLEDSAMYFCASSEQLALWDTQYFGPGTRLTVL.

The chain joins TRBV5-1 to TRBJ2-7; TRBD2 agrees at 7 bases. Germline assignment: CDR1 SGHRS and CDR2 YFSETQ. The V gene end was trimmed by 3 bases and the J gene end by 4 bases; junction bases not matched to a gene: 16. CDR3 length: 17 amino acids. The CDR3 here is CASSWEPTIAGEYEQYF. CDR3 sequence (DNA): TGCGCCAGCAGCTGGGAACCGACCATCGCGGGGGAATACGAGCAGTACTTC.

This clone turned up a few times. The V and J genes are TRBV29-1 and TRBJ1-1; 9 positions match TRBD1. V was clipped by 5 bases and J by 1 base; unmatched bases: 2. The CDR3 loop spans 13 amino acids. Looked up from germline, CDR1 is SQVTM and CDR2 is ANQGSEA. The CDR3 DNA reads TGCAGCGTTTCGGGACAGGGGAACACTGAAGCTTTCTTT. Translating gives CSVSGQGNTEAFF.

The chain combines TRBV5-1 with TRBJ1-3, with TRBD1 as a possible D gene (6 bases). The CDR3 covers 15 residues. Germline CDR1 SGHRS, CDR2 YFSETQ. Between the trimmed V and J ends, which lost 4 bases and 2 bases, there was a span of 13 bases. Written as DNA, the CDR3 is TGCGCCAGCAGCGTCGGGGGGCACCCTGGAAACACCATATATTTT. This translates into CASSVGGHPGNTIYF.

The genes are TRBV14 and TRBJ1-4; D is possibly TRBD1 (5 bases). Looked up from germline, CDR1 is SGHDN and CDR2 is FVKESK. Trimming removed 4 bases at V and 0 bases at J, with 9 bases between. The CDR3 covers 15 residues. CDR3 bases: TGTGCCAGCAGCCCCAGGGTTTCAACTAATGAAAAACTGTTTTTT. Protein sequence: CASSPRVSTNEKLFF.